The rows below give T cell receptor beta chains drawn from one sample of a study of response to subunit inactivated influenza vaccine. MiXCR, applied by TCRdb to the RT-PCR reads, yields one record per CDR3 protein. The sample has 450,000 to 700,000 distinct CDR3 sequences, 12% to 15% seen once. This material consisted of PBMCs from blood, taken 11 to 12 days after vaccination. The receptors were gathered from a man aged 45 to 65 who received an inactivated influenza vaccine. The CDR3 runs from the conserved cysteine through the conserved F or W. D genes are given only for firm matches. Size tells how often a clone was seen (once, few, many) or the class of an expanded clone, and some rows leave it out.

TRBV2,-,-,15,TRBJ2-1,CASSEGYTSYNEQFF,TGTGCCAGCAGTGAGGGCTATACCTCGTACAATGAGCAGTTCTTC
TRBV7-9,many,-,13,TRBJ2-1,CASSLGGANEQFF,TGTGCCAGCAGCTTGGGGGGCGCGAATGAGCAGTTCTTC
TRBV6-1,-,TRBD1,14,TRBJ2-7,CASRQTGGSYEQYF,TGTGCCAGCAGACAGACAGGGGGGTCATACGAGCAGTACTTC
TRBV12-3/TRBV12-4,-,-,12,TRBJ2-7,CASNERGYEQYF,TGTGCCAGCAATGAACGGGGATACGAGCAGTACTTC
TRBV6-2/TRBV6-3,-,-,15,TRBJ1-5,CASSARGIGNQPQHF,TGTGCCAGCAGTGCACGGGGAATTGGCAATCAGCCCCAGCATTTT
TRBV24-1,-,-,12,TRBJ1-2,CATSDPRSGYTF,TGTGCCACCAGTGACCCCCGGTCTGGCTACACCTTC
TRBV5-1,-,-,16,TRBJ2-2,CASSLAFRTNTGELFF,TGCGCCAGCAGCTTGGCCTTCAGGACGAACACCGGGGAGCTGTTTTTT
TRBV11-2,few,TRBD1,14,TRBJ1-1,CASSLTGKRTEAFF,TGTGCCAGCAGCTTGACAGGGAAGAGGACTGAAGCTTTCTTT
TRBV27,-,-,14,TRBJ2-5,CASSSIGGRETQYF,TGTGCCAGCAGTTCCATCGGGGGGCGGGAGACCCAGTACTTC
TRBV5-1,few,-,13,TRBJ2-5,CASSLTPQETQYF,TGTGCCAGCAGCTTAACCCCCCAAGAGACCCAGTACTTC
TRBV10-1,-,TRBD1,14,TRBJ2-7,CASSSNTRGFEQYF,TGCGCCAGCAGTTCAAACACCAGGGGGTTTGAGCAGTACTTC
TRBV12-3/TRBV12-4,-,-,16,TRBJ2-5,CASSFGLGRGQETQYF,TGTGCCAGCAGTTTTGGGCTTGGCAGGGGACAAGAGACCCAGTACTTC
TRBV2,-,-,11,TRBJ2-7,CASSVYQGQYF,TGTGCCAGCAGTGTGTACCAAGGGCAGTACTTC
TRBV10-3,few,-,17,TRBJ1-4,CAISEFLTDGTNEKLFF,TGTGCCATCAGTGAGTTTCTGACGGACGGAACTAATGAAAAACTGTTTTTT
TRBV2,few,-,13,TRBJ2-7,CASRGRDAYEQYF,TGTGCCAGCAGGGGTAGGGACGCGTACGAGCAGTACTTC
TRBV15,few,-,13,TRBJ2-1,CATSNFGQDSGFF,TGTGCCACCAGCAATTTTGGTCAGGATTCGGGGTTCTTC
TRBV6-1,-,-,12,TRBJ1-1,CASSVVGPEAFF,TGTGCCAGCAGTGTGGTGGGGCCTGAAGCTTTCTTT
TRBV27,-,-,17,TRBJ2-2,CASSQIRRGWEAGELFF,TGTGCCAGCAGTCAAATCCGGAGAGGGTGGGAGGCCGGGGAGCTGTTTTTT
TRBV27,few,TRBD2,14,TRBJ2-5,CASGLRLAGGREYF,TGTGCCAGTGGGCTGCGGCTAGCGGGAGGACGCGAGTACTTC
TRBV11-2,few,TRBD2,18,TRBJ2-3,CASSLPAGTSLITDTQYF,TGTGCCAGCAGCTTACCAGCCGGGACTAGCTTAATCACAGATACGCAGTATTTT
TRBV9,few,TRBD2,16,TRBJ2-7,CASSAEAYGGSYEQYF,TGTGCCAGCAGCGCCGAAGCGTACGGCGGGAGCTACGAGCAGTACTTC
TRBV18,-,TRBD1,17,TRBJ2-1,CASSPGSDRGLYNEQFF,TGTGCCAGCTCACCAGGTTCAGACAGGGGGCTTTACAATGAGCAGTTCTTC
TRBV6-1,-,TRBD2,13,TRBJ2-7,CASRAGSSYEQYF,TGTGCCAGTAGAGCGGGGAGCTCCTACGAGCAGTACTTC
TRBV29-1,-,-,14,TRBJ1-1,CSVGSVTEGAEAFF,TGCAGCGTTGGTTCGGTGACTGAGGGGGCTGAAGCTTTCTTT
TRBV7-2,-,TRBD1,12,TRBJ1-2,CASSRDRDGYTF,TGTGCCAGCAGTCGGGACAGGGATGGCTACACCTTC
TRBV28,-,TRBD1,17,TRBJ2-3,CASSLRGQGASTDTQYF,TGTGCCAGCAGTTTACGGGGACAGGGGGCAAGCACAGATACGCAGTATTTT
TRBV4-3,-,TRBD1,16,TRBJ1-1,CASSHFIDRVGTEAFF,TGCGCCAGCAGCCACTTTATCGACAGGGTGGGCACTGAAGCTTTCTTT
TRBV7-2,-,-,13,TRBJ2-7,CASSLEGDYEQYF,TGTGCCAGCAGCTTAGAGGGGGACTACGAGCAGTACTTC
TRBV21-1,few,-,15,TRBJ2-7,CASSNSGRPTYEQYF,TGTGCCAGCAGCAATAGCGGGAGGCCTACCTACGAGCAGTACTTC
TRBV27,few,-,16,TRBJ2-3,CASSALVSAGTDTQYF,TGTGCCAGCAGTGCCTTGGTTTCAGCGGGCACAGATACGCAGTATTTT
TRBV28,-,-,13,TRBJ2-2,CASYWRETGELFF,TGTGCCAGCTATTGGAGGGAAACCGGGGAGCTGTTTTTT
TRBV12-3/TRBV12-4,-,-,14,TRBJ1-6,CASSPEGGGSPLHF,TGTGCCAGCAGCCCGGAGGGCGGCGGTTCACCCCTCCACTTT
TRBV7-8,many,-,16,TRBJ2-3,CASSRRQGGRSDTQYF,TGTGCCAGCAGCCGACGACAAGGGGGACGCAGTGATACGCAGTATTTT
TRBV10-3,few,-,12,TRBJ2-2,CAISLNTGELFF,TGTGCCATCAGCCTGAACACCGGGGAGCTGTTTTTT
TRBV5-1,few,-,13,TRBJ2-7,CASSRDDSYEQYF,TGCGCCAGCAGCCGGGATGACTCCTACGAGCAGTACTTC
TRBV27,-,TRBD2,18,TRBJ2-1,CASSLWAEAGGAYNEQFF,TGTGCCAGCAGTTTATGGGCGGAGGCGGGGGGTGCCTACAATGAGCAGTTCTTC
TRBV5-1,-,-,13,TRBJ1-5,CASSTDKNQPQHF,TGCGCCAGCAGCACCGACAAAAATCAGCCCCAGCATTTT
TRBV6-2/TRBV6-3,few,TRBD1,16,TRBJ2-7,CASSYSRGTVAYEQYF,TGTGCCAGCAGTTACTCGAGGGGGACAGTTGCCTACGAGCAGTACTTC
TRBV29-1,few,TRBD2,15,TRBJ2-5,CSVVASGGAGETQYF,TGCAGCGTGGTCGCAAGCGGGGGGGCCGGAGAGACCCAGTACTTC
TRBV5-4,-,TRBD2,16,TRBJ2-3,CASSLAAGGLTDTQYF,TGTGCCAGCAGCTTAGCAGCGGGGGGCCTCACAGATACGCAGTATTTT
TRBV18,few,-,14,TRBJ2-7,CASSPQRDSYEQYF,TGTGCCAGCTCACCACAGAGGGATTCCTACGAGCAGTACTTC
TRBV6-5,-,-,17,TRBJ2-3,CASSYYRLGAVTDTQYF,TGTGCCAGCAGTTATTACCGGCTCGGTGCAGTCACAGATACGCAGTATTTT
TRBV11-2,few,-,14,TRBJ1-1,CASSSTLGSTEAFF,TGTGCCAGCAGTTCAACGCTGGGCAGCACTGAAGCTTTCTTT
TRBV7-2,-,-,15,TRBJ1-5,CASSHRGNSNQPQHF,TGTGCCAGCAGCCACCGAGGAAATAGCAATCAGCCCCAGCATTTT
TRBV24-1,few,-,14,TRBJ2-5,CATSDFGGHETQYF,TGTGCCACCAGTGATTTCGGGGGCCATGAGACCCAGTACTTC
TRBV30,-,-,13,TRBJ1-4,CAWTRDGNEKLFF,TGTGCCTGGACCCGGGACGGGAATGAAAAACTGTTTTTT
TRBV12-3/TRBV12-4,-,-,15,TRBJ2-3,CASSPQGSWSDTQYF,TGTGCCAGCAGTCCCCAGGGGAGTTGGTCAGATACGCAGTATTTT
TRBV25-1,-,-,15,TRBJ2-6,CASSRRTGGANVLTF,TGTGCCAGCAGTCGACGGACCGGAGGGGCCAACGTCCTGACTTTC
TRBV7-2,-,TRBD2,17,TRBJ2-5,CASSPWTSGRGGETQYF,TGTGCCAGCAGCCCATGGACTAGCGGGAGGGGGGGAGAGACCCAGTACTTC
TRBV10-3,many,-,16,TRBJ2-7,CAISVSGAQSSYEQYF,TGTGCCATCAGTGTTTCAGGAGCTCAAAGCTCCTACGAGCAGTACTTC
TRBV7-2,-,-,15,TRBJ2-7,CASSLGAGVPYEQYF,TGTGCCAGCAGCTTAGGGGCAGGCGTCCCCTACGAGCAGTACTTC
TRBV6-5,many,TRBD1,12,TRBJ1-4,CATTTGNEKLFF,TGTGCCACTACGACAGGGAATGAAAAACTGTTTTTT
TRBV30,-,-,14,TRBJ1-2,CAWRQNERIYGYTF,TGTGCCTGGAGGCAAAACGAGAGGATCTATGGCTACACCTTC
TRBV10-3,-,-,12,TRBJ2-1,CAISQLGYEQFF,TGTGCCATCTCCCAGCTAGGCTATGAGCAGTTCTTC